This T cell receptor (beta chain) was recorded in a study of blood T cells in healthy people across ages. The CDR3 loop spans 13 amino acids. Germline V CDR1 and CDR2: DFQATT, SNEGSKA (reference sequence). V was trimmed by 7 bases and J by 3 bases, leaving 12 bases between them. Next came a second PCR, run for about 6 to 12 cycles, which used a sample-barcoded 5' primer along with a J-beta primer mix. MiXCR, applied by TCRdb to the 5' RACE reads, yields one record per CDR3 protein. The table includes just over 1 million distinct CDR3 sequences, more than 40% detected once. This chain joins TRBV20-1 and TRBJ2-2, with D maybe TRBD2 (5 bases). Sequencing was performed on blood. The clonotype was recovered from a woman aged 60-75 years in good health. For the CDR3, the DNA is TGCAGTGTCAGCACGGGGTACACCGGGGAGCTGTTTTTT. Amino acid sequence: CSVSTGYTGELFF.